These 4 T cell receptor beta chains were sequenced from one sample in a study of blood T cell repertoires in COVID-19. Some clones are missing from TCRdb's copy, which holds only in-frame ones; the method was immunoSEQ multiplex PCR. The sample lists approximately 380,000 clones, more than 85% occurring once. The sequencing input was PBMCs or T cells enriched from blood (not recorded which). The receptors originated from a woman aged 40 to 49 who had been exposed to COVID-19.

V gene TRBV7-8 combines with J gene TRBJ2-7, with D unresolved. The V gene's germline CDR1 is SGHVS and CDR2 FQNEAQ. The CDR3 extends over 13 amino acids. V lost 0 bases and J lost 5, with 8 bases in between. The CDR3 nucleotides are TGTGCCAGCAGCTTAGCGCTCCGGGACGAGCAGTACTTC. As protein: CASSLALRDEQYF.

The CDR3 DNA is TGTGCCTGGAGAGCCAAGCGGGCGAACACTGAAGCTTTCTTT. Protein sequence: CAWRAKRANTEAFF. The gene calls are TRBV30 and TRBJ1-1; D gene unclear. The CDR3 covers 14 residues. Germline loops: CDR1 GTSNPN, CDR2 SVGIG (reference sequence). V was pared by 3 bases and J by 1 base, with 12 bases between. Together with reference TRBV30 and TRBJ1-1, the CDR3 gives the full variable domain: SQTIHQWPATLVQPVGSPLSLECTVEGTSNPNLYWYRQAAGRGLQLLFYSVGIGQISSEVPQNLSASRPQDRQFILSSKKLLLSDSGFYLCAWRAKRANTEAFFGQGTRLTVV.

J is TRBJ2-3 and V is TRBV24-1; 9 nucleotides match TRBD2. This CDR3 contains 18 residues. The germline V gene has CDR1 KGHDR and CDR2 SFDVKD. V lost 4 bases to trimming and J lost 4 bases; unmatched junction nucleotides: 14. The CDR3 region has the DNA TGTGCCACCAGTGACCTCTCTGCTAGCGGGGCCGACGCAGATACGCAGTATTTT. Translation gives CATSDLSASGADADTQYF.

The chain uses TRBV2 and TRBJ1-1; D is perhaps TRBD1 (5 bases). This CDR3 contains 13 residues. The V gene's germline CDR1 is SNHLY and CDR2 FYNNEI. V was shortened by 8 bases and J by 1 base, with 11 bases between the two germline ends. CDR3 DNA: TGTGCCAGCTCAGGGCGGGGGAACACTGAAGCTTTCTTT. Protein: CASSGRGNTEAFF.